Listed below are T cell receptor beta chains from one sample, sequenced in a study of shared clonotypes between healthy human individuals. Here immunoSEQ multiplex PCR was the method, and the copy in TCRdb shows in-frame clones only, minus some. The sample holds about 2 million clones, about 95% seen once. Sequencing was carried out using naive CD8+ T cells sorted from blood. The receptors derive from a man younger than 35 in good health. CDR3s include the opening cysteine and the closing phenylalanine or tryptophan. D genes are given only for firm matches. A row's size may be missing; if present it is once, few, many or a size class.

V gene,J gene,D gene,clone size,CDR3 protein,CDR3 DNA
TRBV5-6,TRBJ2-5,-,once,CASSLDSQETQYF,TGTGCCAGCAGCTTGGACAGTCAAGAGACCCAGTACTTC
TRBV27,TRBJ1-6,-,-,CASSFQWETNSYNSPLHF,TGTGCCAGCAGCTTCCAATGGGAGACCAACTCCTATAATTCACCCCTCCACTTT
TRBV5-1,TRBJ2-7,-,-,CASSPLDGSYEQYF,TGCGCCAGCAGCCCGTTAGACGGTTCCTACGAGCAGTACTTC
TRBV27,TRBJ2-3,-,-,CASSEMPYTDTQYF,TGTGCCAGCAGTGAGATGCCCTACACAGATACGCAGTATTTT
TRBV5-6,TRBJ2-1,TRBD2,-,CASSAGLAGVLYNEQFF,TGTGCCAGCAGCGCGGGACTAGCGGGGGTCCTATACAATGAGCAGTTCTTC
TRBV28,TRBJ2-3,TRBD1,-,CATYEDRAGTDTQYF,TGTGCCACTTACGAAGACAGGGCGGGTACAGATACGCAGTATTTT
TRBV19,TRBJ1-5,-,-,CASSIRGQPQHF,TGTGCCAGTAGTATAAGGGGCCAGCCCCAGCATTTT
TRBV18,TRBJ2-2,TRBD1,-,CASMDRDTGELFF,TGTGCCAGCATGGACAGGGATACCGGGGAGCTGTTTTTT
TRBV5-1,TRBJ2-7,-,few,CASASTGGLGEQYF,TGCGCCAGCGCGTCGACAGGCGGCTTAGGGGAGCAGTACTTC
TRBV4-3,TRBJ2-1,TRBD2,-,CASSLQLAGGPDEQFF,TGCGCCAGCAGCCTCCAACTAGCGGGAGGGCCCGATGAGCAGTTCTTC
TRBV29-1,TRBJ2-2,-,-,CSVEGHSNTGELFF,TGCAGCGTCGAGGGCCACTCGAACACCGGGGAGCTGTTTTTT
TRBV5-6,TRBJ1-5,TRBD1,-,CASSLDRVNQPQHF,TGTGCCAGCAGCTTAGACAGGGTGAATCAGCCCCAGCATTTT
TRBV5-6,TRBJ2-7,TRBD2,-,CASSLFFGLADSYEQYF,TGTGCCAGCAGCTTGTTTTTCGGACTAGCGGACTCCTACGAGCAGTACTTC
TRBV4-3,TRBJ2-7,-,-,CASSQERDLRYYEQYF,TGCGCCAGCAGCCAAGAAAGGGACCTTAGGTACTACGAGCAGTACTTC
TRBV5-1,TRBJ2-7,TRBD2,once,CASSYGLAGGYEQYF,TGCGCCAGCAGCTACGGACTAGCGGGGGGCTACGAGCAGTACTTC
TRBV6-4,TRBJ2-5,TRBD1,-,CASLTGAPGQETQYF,TGTGCCAGTTTGACAGGGGCCCCTGGGCAAGAGACCCAGTACTTC
TRBV27,TRBJ1-6,-,-,CASSPGHKLHF,TGTGCCAGCAGTCCAGGACACAAACTCCACTTT
TRBV15,TRBJ1-5,-,few,CATSRERNQPQHF,TGTGCCACCAGCAGAGAGAGGAATCAGCCCCAGCATTTT
TRBV29-1,TRBJ2-7,-,-,CSVSRDHARGEQYF,TGCAGCGTTTCCCGGGACCATGCTCGAGGCGAGCAGTACTTC
TRBV13,TRBJ2-1,TRBD2,-,CASSLLSGGSYNEQFF,TGTGCCAGCAGCTTACTGAGCGGGGGATCCTACAATGAGCAGTTCTTC
TRBV4-3,TRBJ2-7,TRBD2,-,CASSQASSGNYEQYF,TGCGCCAGCAGCCAAGCATCTAGCGGGAACTACGAGCAGTACTTC
TRBV27,TRBJ1-1,-,-,CASSLTLGVTEAFF,TGTGCCAGCAGTTTAACGCTAGGGGTCACTGAAGCTTTCTTT
TRBV6-6,TRBJ1-5,TRBD1,-,CASSPPDRVNQPQHF,TGTGCCAGCAGTCCTCCGGACAGGGTCAATCAGCCCCAGCATTTT
TRBV14,TRBJ2-5,-,-,CASSPLQKETQYF,TGTGCCAGCAGCCCACTACAGAAAGAGACCCAGTACTTC
TRBV4-1,TRBJ1-2,TRBD1,once,CASSQHTGGAGYGYTF,TGCGCCAGCAGCCAGCATACAGGGGGCGCCGGCTATGGCTACACCTTC
TRBV9,TRBJ2-7,TRBD1,-,CASSGTGGYDEQYF,TGTGCCAGCAGCGGGACAGGGGGCTACGACGAGCAGTACTTC
TRBV2,TRBJ1-1,TRBD1,-,CASRPAGGMEAFF,TGTGCCAGCAGACCCGCAGGGGGCATGGAAGCTTTCTTT
TRBV10-3,TRBJ2-5,-,-,CAISEEMGSLSEETQYF,TGTGCCATCAGTGAGGAAATGGGATCCCTCTCGGAAGAGACCCAGTACTTC
TRBV27,TRBJ2-5,TRBD1,-,CASSPIDRGGETQYF,TGTGCCAGCAGTCCAATAGACAGGGGTGGGGAGACCCAGTACTTC
TRBV15,TRBJ2-7,-,-,CATSRDRGNYEQYF,TGTGCCACCAGCAGAGATCGCGGTAACTACGAGCAGTACTTC
TRBV18,TRBJ1-1,TRBD1,-,CASSPPLGQGFSEAFF,TGTGCCAGCTCACCACCTCTCGGACAGGGATTCTCTGAAGCTTTCTTT
TRBV12-5,TRBJ2-5,-,-,CASGAGLPKETQYF,TGTGCTAGTGGAGCTGGACTCCCAAAAGAGACCCAGTACTTC
TRBV4-3,TRBJ1-4,-,-,CASSQFDRPGEKLFF,TGCGCCAGCAGCCAATTCGACAGGCCCGGTGAAAAACTGTTTTTT
TRBV11-2,TRBJ2-7,-,-,CASSLDSFEQYF,TGTGCCAGCAGCTTAGATAGTTTTGAGCAGTACTTC
TRBV30,TRBJ2-5,TRBD1,-,CAWSTIGTGGEETQYF,TGTGCCTGGAGTACGATCGGGACAGGGGGCGAGGAGACCCAGTACTTC
TRBV6-5,TRBJ2-2,-,once,CASWGSGELFF,TGTGCCAGTTGGGGATCCGGGGAGCTGTTTTTT
TRBV4-3,TRBJ2-5,-,-,CASSQVLSGEEETQYF,TGCGCCAGCAGCCAAGTTTTGTCGGGAGAAGAAGAGACCCAGTACTTC
TRBV27,TRBJ1-5,-,-,CASSLTEGGQPQHF,TGTGCCAGCAGTTTAACGGAGGGGGGACAGCCCCAGCATTTT
TRBV27,TRBJ2-7,-,-,CASSLGLAGYEQYF,TGTGCCAGCAGTTTAGGGCTAGCTGGTTACGAGCAGTACTTC
TRBV20-1,TRBJ1-2,-,once,CSARSLGGYTF,TGCAGTGCTAGATCTCTTGGTGGCTACACCTTC
TRBV27,TRBJ2-1,TRBD1,-,CASRSLMGQGDREQFF,TGTGCCAGCAGATCCCTCATGGGACAGGGTGATCGTGAGCAGTTCTTC
TRBV27,TRBJ2-7,TRBD1,-,CASSPGQGEYEQYF,TGTGCCAGCAGTCCAGGACAGGGGGAATACGAGCAGTACTTC
TRBV5-1,TRBJ2-1,TRBD2,-,CASSPWAGGVYNEQFF,TGCGCCAGCAGCCCTTGGGCGGGAGGGGTGTACAATGAGCAGTTCTTC
TRBV9,TRBJ2-7,TRBD2,-,CASSGTSSYEQYF,TGTGCCAGCAGCGGGACTAGCTCCTACGAGCAGTACTTC
TRBV9,TRBJ1-2,-,-,CASSVGGQALLSNYGYTF,TGTGCCAGCAGCGTAGGAGGGCAGGCTCTACTATCTAACTATGGCTACACCTTC
TRBV30,TRBJ2-7,-,-,CAWSWAGTSYEQYF,TGTGCCTGGAGTTGGGCGGGCACTTCCTACGAGCAGTACTTC
TRBV11-2,TRBJ1-2,TRBD1,-,CASSLDGTGPPPYGYTF,TGTGCCAGCAGCTTAGATGGGACAGGGCCACCTCCTTATGGCTACACCTTC
TRBV7-2,TRBJ2-7,-,-,CASSLGMSYEQYF,TGTGCCAGCAGCCTAGGAATGTCGTACGAGCAGTACTTC
TRBV10-2,TRBJ2-1,-,-,CASSDLRDEQFF,TGCGCCAGCAGTGATCTACGGGATGAGCAGTTCTTC
TRBV7-8,TRBJ1-4,TRBD1,-,CASSWTGGQEKLFF,TGTGCCAGCAGCTGGACAGGGGGCCAGGAAAAACTGTTTTTT
TRBV7-9,TRBJ1-6,-,few,CASSPGNSPLHF,TGTGCCAGCAGCCCCGGGAATTCACCCCTCCACTTT
TRBV7-9,TRBJ2-7,TRBD1,-,CASSSTGGDSYEQYF,TGTGCCAGCAGTTCGACAGGGGGCGACTCCTACGAGCAGTACTTC